This T cell receptor (beta chain) was identified during a study of blood T cell repertoires in COVID-19 (dated by TCRdb to the early 2020s). With respect to the entire study: Samples from collaborators originated in the United States, Italy and Spain and spanned both the acute and convalescent phases of COVID-19. The prospective study material was composed of cDNA or gDNA derived from T cells, B-cell-depleted T cells, or PBMCs. Deeply sampled blood TCRbeta repertoires from subjects exposed to, actively infected with, or recovered from COVID-19 were included in the dataset. The repertoires were made available in a free public database intended to serve as a resource for research on the immune response to SARS-CoV-2. Samples came from the ongoing ImmuneRACE study (first 160 participants) plus 1,254 subjects from 6 global collaborators. The sample metadata nearly always contained a de-identified subject ID, COVID-19 status, age in years and sex. HLA class I and class II types, where available, came from metadata supplied by the sample provider rather than from assay-based typing. General conclusions and limits of the study: Clinical and demographic metadata were provided uncurated, with the amount varying by source and participant.

TCRbeta CDR3 regions were amplified from genomic DNA by means of the immunoSEQ Assay, a bias-controlled multiplex PCR. As for the authors' bioinformatics: The number of nucleated cells in each sample was estimated from the amplification of reference gene primers within the assay. Sequence reads were collapsed and filtered to measure the absolute abundance of every unique TCRbeta CDR3 rearrangement. Productive Simpson clonality was computed per sample as the square root of Simpson's diversity index over productive rearrangements. The table comes from immuneACCESS by way of TCRdb, which keeps in-frame sequences with V and J called. Part of the clones is missing from these tables; in studies checked, under half for an unresolved V gene and the rest for unknown reasons. That table furnishes V, J and clone size, whereas the DNA furnished D and trimming. In this sample the table shows 150,000 to 200,000 clones, roughly nine tenths of which occur a single time. The ten most abundant clones make up about a quarter of the sample.

V is shortened by 3 bases, J by 7 bases, and the region joining them spans 15 bases. CDR1 and CDR2 (SGHAT, FQNNGV) derive from the germline V gene. Its CDR3 holds 14 amino acids, cysteine through phenylalanine. The sequence is cut down to CDR3 DNA, 42 bases in frame from base 1. About this clone itself: No cognate antigen has been identified for it. There are no base qualities to consult, and no much larger clone falls within one base.

Whole blood was collected in K2EDTA tubes by collaborating institutions according to the institutions' own protocols. Collaborator samples were shipped for TCRbeta analysis as frozen whole blood, isolated PBMCs, or DNA extracted from either sample type. The chain uses TRBV11-2 and TRBJ1-1; the D gene cannot be resolved reliably. Sequenced: peripheral blood. The sequence derives from a man between 60 and 70 years old with acute or convalescent COVID-19. Here is the DNA: TGTGCCAGCAGCTTTGGACGCCATGAGGGTGAAGCTTTCTTT. Its amino acids are CASSFGRHEGEAFF.